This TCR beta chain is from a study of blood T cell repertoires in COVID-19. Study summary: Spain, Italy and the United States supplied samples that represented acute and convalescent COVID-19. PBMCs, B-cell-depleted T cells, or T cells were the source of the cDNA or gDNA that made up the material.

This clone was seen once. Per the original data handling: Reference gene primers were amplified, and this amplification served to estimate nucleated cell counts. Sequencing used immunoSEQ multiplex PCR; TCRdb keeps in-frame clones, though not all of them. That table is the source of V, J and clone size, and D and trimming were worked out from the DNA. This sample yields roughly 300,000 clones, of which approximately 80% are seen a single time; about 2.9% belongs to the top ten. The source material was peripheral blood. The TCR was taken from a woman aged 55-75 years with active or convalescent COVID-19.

DNA for the CDR3: TGTGCCAGCAGCTTAGGCGGCCGACGGACTAGCGGGGGGCGAGGGGATACGCAGTATTTT. It translates to CASSLGGRRTSGGRGDTQYF. This chain connects TRBV7-6 to TRBJ2-3, with 14 bases fitting TRBD2. V trimming: 1 base; J trimming: 6 bases; junction bases outside the gene matches: 15. There are 20 residues in the CDR3. Germline V gene data show CDR1 as SGHVS and CDR2 as FNYEAQ.